These 16 T cell receptor beta chains share one sample of origin, sequenced in a study of spatial heterogeneity in lung cancer. Overall study results and limits: Within tumors, counts of expanded alpha and beta TCRs tracked tumor mutation counts.

TCRdb processed the 5' RACE reads anew with MiXCR; each CDR3 protein has one entry. This table holds about 9,200 distinct CDR3 sequences, roughly 8.1% found once. Indicated time point: sample taken at primary tumor resection. Their antigen targets remain unknown. The source material was lung tumor tissue, sampled at surgery. Receptors originate from a male donor with early-stage non-small cell lung cancer.

The chain couples TRBV4-3 to TRBJ2-1, with unresolved D. Germline V CDR1 and CDR2: LGHNA, YSLEER. Trimming cost V 4 bases and J 8 bases, with 12 bases left between them. The CDR3 is made up of 13 amino acids. The CDR3 region is CASSPEIIDEQFF. CDR3 in DNA: TGCGCCAGCAGCCCGGAGATCATCGATGAGCAGTTCTTC.

The chain employs TRBV6-2 or TRBV6-3 and TRBJ1-3; D not resolved. Deletions cut 0 bases from V and 1 base from J, with 7 bases between. CDR3 length: 15 residues. Germline assignment: CDR1 MNHEY and CDR2 SVGEGT. Written as DNA, the CDR3 is TGTGCCAGCAGTTACTCGAAGAGATCTGGAAACACCATATATTTT. Protein: CASSYSKRSGNTIYF.

This chain links TRBV10-3 with TRBJ2-2; D remains unclear. The ends were cut back, 11 bases at V and 2 bases at J, with 12 bases in the middle. Germline CDR1 reads ENHRY; CDR2 reads SYGVKD. The CDR3 is made up of 13 amino acids. CDR3 loop: CALKKDNTGELFF. The CDR3 DNA follows: TGTGCCCTCAAAAAGGATAACACCGGGGAGCTGTTTTTT.

This clonotype was found a few times. J is TRBJ1-2 and V is TRBV10-3, with 7 bases lining up with TRBD1. CDR3 length: 12 amino acids. CDR1 and CDR2 from the germline V gene are ENHRY and SYGVKD. The junction had 6 bases not matched to a gene; V was cut back by 10 bases and J by 4 bases. CDR3 loop: CASPTGSYGYTF. In DNA form, the CDR3 reads TGTGCCAGCCCGACAGGGAGCTATGGCTACACCTTC.

This clonotype has a count of ten or more. The rearrangement uses TRBV18 and TRBJ2-1, with TRBD2 matching over 10 bases. The ends lost 1 base at V and 5 bases at J; junction bases unmatched: 2. Germline CDR1 KGHSH, CDR2 LQKENI. The CDR3 is 15 residues long. The CDR3 region has the DNA TGTGCCAGCTCACCACAAACTAGCGGGAACAATGAGCAGTTCTTC. Its protein is CASSPQTSGNNEQFF.

This clonotype has at least ten counts. J is TRBJ1-3 and V is TRBV5-1; D possibly corresponds to TRBD1 (5 bases). The germline V and J ends were trimmed by 0 bases and 0 bases, with 10 bases remaining between them. The CDR3 runs 16 residues. Germline V gives CDR1 SGHRS, CDR2 YFSETQ. Written as DNA, the CDR3 is TGCGCCAGCAGCTTGGACAGGCCACGCTCTGGAAACACCATATATTTT. Translating gives CASSLDRPRSGNTIYF.

This clonotype was found many times. The DNA of the CDR3 is TGCAGCGGGAGGGGGCAGGACTATGGCTACACCTTC. Amino acids: CSGRGQDYGYTF. The chain carries TRBV29-1 and TRBJ1-2, with 7 bases aligning to TRBD1. V shed 7 bases, J shed 3 bases, and the junction held 5 bases outside the gene matches. Germline V gene sequence: CDR1 SQVTM, CDR2 ANQGSEA. The CDR3 extends over 12 amino acids.

This clonotype showed up many times. The CDR3 spells CASSLVLQSTEAFF. The CDR3 nucleotides read TGTGCCAGCAGCTTAGTCTTACAGTCCACTGAAGCTTTCTTT. The gene calls are TRBV7-9 and TRBJ1-1; D call uncertain. This CDR3 is 14 amino acids long. From germline, CDR1 is SEHNR and CDR2 FQNEAQ (reference sequence). V lost 1 base, J lost 4 bases, and 10 bases lay in between.

This clonotype came up many times. The V gene is TRBV2, the J gene TRBJ1-4; 7 positions agree with TRBD1. Germline V gene lookup returns CDR1 SNHLY and CDR2 FYNNEI. This CDR3 contains 15 residues. After removal of 6 bases from V and 7 bases from J, the junction contained 11 bases not matched to a gene. The CDR3 protein is CASSTNRGDLEKLFF. In DNA form, the CDR3 reads TGTGCCAGCAGCACGAACAGGGGAGACCTTGAAAAACTGTTTTTT.

This sequence joins TRBV5-6 and TRBJ1-6, with no clear D. The V end lost 2 bases, the J end lost 5 bases, and 14 bases lay between the germline ends. Germline V gives CDR1 SGHDT, CDR2 YYEEEE. The length of the CDR3 is 16 residues. CDR3 nucleotides: TGTGCCAGCAGCTTAGACCCGGGAGCTGATAATTCACCCCTCCACTTT. This sequence encodes CASSLDPGADNSPLHF.

The gene calls are TRBV27 and TRBJ2-4, with 9 bases that match TRBD2. Germline assignment: CDR1 MNHEY and CDR2 SMNVEV (reference sequence). There are 18 residues in the CDR3. After removal of 7 bases from V and 7 bases from J, the junction contained 20 bases not matched to a gene. CDR3 sequence: CASTLRLLAGWSRNIQYF. The CDR3 DNA reads as TGTGCCAGCACCCTAAGACTCCTAGCGGGATGGTCTAGGAACATTCAGTACTTC.

Sample share makes this clonotype medium-sized. The rearrangement joins TRBV5-1 to TRBJ2-7; D gene ambiguous. V lost 0 bases and J 7 bases, leaving 20 bases between the germline ends. The CDR3 consists of 16 residues. CDR1 SGHRS and CDR2 YFSETQ come from the germline V gene. Written as DNA, the CDR3 is TGCGCCAGCAGCTTGGAGACCCAAAGATTTCCCCTTGAGCAGTACTTC. Its protein product is CASSLETQRFPLEQYF.

In regard to this clonotype: Mismatch with germline at one junction end may stem from a read error. The chain has TRBV5-6 and TRBJ1-1; 7 nucleotides match TRBD1. The germline V gene has CDR1 SGHDT and CDR2 YYEEEE. This CDR3 contains 14 residues. The CDR3 here is CASSLQGVNTEASF. As DNA, the CDR3 is TGTGCCAGCAGCCTTCAGGGGGTTAACACTGAAGCTTCCTTT. Variable domain in full (rest from reference TRBV5-6 and TRBJ1-1): DAGVTQSPTHLIKTRGQQVTLRCSPKSGHDTVSWYQQALGQGPQFIFQYYEEEERQRGNFPDRFSGHQFPNYSSELNVNALLLGDSALYLCASSLQGVNTEASFGQGTRLTVV.

The V call is TRBV29-1, the J call TRBJ2-1; 12 nucleotides line up with TRBD2. CDR3 length equals 14 residues. V lost 6 bases, J lost 7 bases, and 7 bases stayed unmatched. Germline V gene data show CDR1 as SQVTM and CDR2 as ANQGSEA. The CDR3 bases are TGCAGCGTCGCCCCTAGCGGGGGGGGAAATGAGCAGTTCTTC. Its translation: CSVAPSGGGNEQFF.

Details on this clonotype: A much larger clone lies a single base off, so this may be a read error. This chain connects TRBV24-1 to TRBJ2-4; D is possibly TRBD2 (7 bases). CDR3 length: 22 residues. V lost 5 bases, J lost 0 bases, and 31 bases lay in between. Germline loops: CDR1 KGHDR, CDR2 SFDVKD. CDR3 DNA sequence: TGTGCCACCAGTGCCACTGGGGGGGGCCGCCGGGTCAGTCTAGTAGCCAAAAACATTCAGTACTTC. Encoded protein: CATSATGGGRRVSLVAKNIQYF.

The V gene is TRBV20-1, the J gene TRBJ2-3; 11 positions match TRBD2. The CDR3 consists of 13 residues. V was pared by 6 bases and J by 4 bases, with 3 bases of the junction left unmatched. Germline loops: CDR1 DFQATT, CDR2 SNEGSKA (reference sequence). Written as DNA, the CDR3 is TGCAGTGCCGGGACTAGCGGCTCAGATACGCAGTATTTT. Its translation: CSAGTSGSDTQYF.